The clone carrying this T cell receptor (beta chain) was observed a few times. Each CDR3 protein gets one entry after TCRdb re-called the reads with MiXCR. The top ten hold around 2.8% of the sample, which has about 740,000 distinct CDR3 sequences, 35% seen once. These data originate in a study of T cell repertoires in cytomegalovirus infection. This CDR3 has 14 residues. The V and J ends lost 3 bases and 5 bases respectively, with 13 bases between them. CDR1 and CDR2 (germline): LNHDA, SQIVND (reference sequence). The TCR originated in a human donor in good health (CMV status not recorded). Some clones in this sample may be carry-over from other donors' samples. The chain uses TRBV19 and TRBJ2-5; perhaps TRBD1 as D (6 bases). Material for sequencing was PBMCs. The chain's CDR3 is CASSIGQGMETQYF. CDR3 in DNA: TGTGCCAGTAGTATTGGGCAGGGGATGGAGACCCAGTACTTC.